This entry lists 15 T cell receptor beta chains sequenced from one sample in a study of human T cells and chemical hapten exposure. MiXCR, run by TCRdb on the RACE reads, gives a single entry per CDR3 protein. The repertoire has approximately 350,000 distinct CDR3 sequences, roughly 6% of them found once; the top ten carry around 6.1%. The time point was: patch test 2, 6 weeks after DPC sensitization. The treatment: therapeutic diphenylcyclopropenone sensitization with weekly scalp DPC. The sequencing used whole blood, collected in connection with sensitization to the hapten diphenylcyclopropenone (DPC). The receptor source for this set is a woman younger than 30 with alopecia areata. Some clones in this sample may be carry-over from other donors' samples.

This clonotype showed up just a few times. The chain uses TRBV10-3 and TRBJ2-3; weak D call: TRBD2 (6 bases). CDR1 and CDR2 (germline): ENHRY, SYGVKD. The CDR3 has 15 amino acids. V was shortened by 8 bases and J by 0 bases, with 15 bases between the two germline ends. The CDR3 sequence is CAIADSSGSTDTQYF. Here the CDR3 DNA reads TGTGCCATCGCCGACAGTAGCGGCAGCACAGATACGCAGTATTTT.

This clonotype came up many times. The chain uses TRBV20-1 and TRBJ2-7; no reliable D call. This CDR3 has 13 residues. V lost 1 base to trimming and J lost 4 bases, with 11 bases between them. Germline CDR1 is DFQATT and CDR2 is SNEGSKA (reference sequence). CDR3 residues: CSARGTADYEQYF. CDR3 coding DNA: TGCAGTGCTAGAGGGACGGCGGATTACGAGCAGTACTTC.

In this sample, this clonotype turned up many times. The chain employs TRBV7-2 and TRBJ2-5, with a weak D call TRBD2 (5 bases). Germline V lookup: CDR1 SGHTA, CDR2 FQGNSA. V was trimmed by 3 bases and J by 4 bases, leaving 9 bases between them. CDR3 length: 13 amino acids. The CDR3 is CASSFTGGETQYF. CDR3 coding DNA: TGTGCCAGCAGCTTTACCGGAGGAGAGACCCAGTACTTC. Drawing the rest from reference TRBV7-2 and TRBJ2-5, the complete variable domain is GAGVSQSPSNKVTEKGKDVELRCDPISGHTALYWYRQSLGQGLEFLIYFQGNSAPDKSGLPSDRFSAERTGGSVSTLTIQRTQQEDSAVYLCASSFTGGETQYFGPGTRLLVL.

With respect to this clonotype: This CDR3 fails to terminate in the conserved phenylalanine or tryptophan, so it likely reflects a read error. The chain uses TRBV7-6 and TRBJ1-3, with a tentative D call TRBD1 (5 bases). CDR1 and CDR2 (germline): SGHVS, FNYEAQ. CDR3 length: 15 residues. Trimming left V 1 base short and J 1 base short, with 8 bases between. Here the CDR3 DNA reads TGTGCCAGCAGCTTAGAATGGGGGTCTGGAAACACCATATATTCT. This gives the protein CASSLEWGSGNTIYS.

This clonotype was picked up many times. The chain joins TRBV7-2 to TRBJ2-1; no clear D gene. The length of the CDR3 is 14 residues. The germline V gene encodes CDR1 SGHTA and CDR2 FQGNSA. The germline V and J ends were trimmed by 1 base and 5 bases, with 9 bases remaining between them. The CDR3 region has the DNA TGTGCCAGCAGCTTAGGATTTCGTAACAATGAGCAGTTCTTC. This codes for CASSLGFRNNEQFF.

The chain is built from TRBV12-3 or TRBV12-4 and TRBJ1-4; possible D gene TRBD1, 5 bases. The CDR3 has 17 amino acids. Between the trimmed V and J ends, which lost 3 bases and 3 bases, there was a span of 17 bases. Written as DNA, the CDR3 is TGTGCCAGCAGTTTTAGCACTCAGGGCGCGGCTAATGAAAAACTGTTTTTT. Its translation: CASSFSTQGAANEKLFF.

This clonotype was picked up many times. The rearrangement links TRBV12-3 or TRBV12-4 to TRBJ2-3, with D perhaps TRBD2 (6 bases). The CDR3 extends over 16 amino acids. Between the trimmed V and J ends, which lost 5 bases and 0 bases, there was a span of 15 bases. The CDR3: CASSGAGTASTDTQYF. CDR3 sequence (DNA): TGTGCCAGCAGTGGGGCGGGGACGGCTAGCACAGATACGCAGTATTTT.

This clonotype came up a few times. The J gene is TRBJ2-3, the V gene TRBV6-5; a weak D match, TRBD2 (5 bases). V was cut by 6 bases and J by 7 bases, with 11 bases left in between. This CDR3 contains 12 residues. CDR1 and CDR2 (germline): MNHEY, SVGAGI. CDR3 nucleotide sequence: TGTGCCAGCAGCTCCTCTAGCAATACGCAGTATTTT. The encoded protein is CASSSSSNTQYF.

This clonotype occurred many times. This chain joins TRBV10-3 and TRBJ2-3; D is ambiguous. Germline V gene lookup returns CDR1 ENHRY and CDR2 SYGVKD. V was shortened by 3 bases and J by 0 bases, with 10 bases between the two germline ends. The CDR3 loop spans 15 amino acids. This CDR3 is CAISDAGLSTDTQYF. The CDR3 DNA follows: TGTGCCATCAGTGATGCCGGCCTTAGCACAGATACGCAGTATTTT.

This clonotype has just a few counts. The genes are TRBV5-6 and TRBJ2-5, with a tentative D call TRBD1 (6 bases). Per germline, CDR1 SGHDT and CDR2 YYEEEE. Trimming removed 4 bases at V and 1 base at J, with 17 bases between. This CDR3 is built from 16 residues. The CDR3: CASSPGVGQRQETQYF. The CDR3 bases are TGTGCCAGCAGCCCTGGAGTCGGACAGCGCCAAGAGACCCAGTACTTC. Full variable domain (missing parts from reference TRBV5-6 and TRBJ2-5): DAGVTQSPTHLIKTRGQQVTLRCSPKSGHDTVSWYQQALGQGPQFIFQYYEEEERQRGNFPDRFSGHQFPNYSSELNVNALLLGDSALYLCASSPGVGQRQETQYFGPGTRLLVL.

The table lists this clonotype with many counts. The CDR3: CASSLWGSSFFGTEAFF. The DNA of the CDR3 is TGTGCCAGCAGTTTATGGGGATCTAGTTTTTTCGGCACTGAAGCTTTCTTT. The chain uses TRBV28 and TRBJ1-1; no definite D call. The CDR3 has 17 amino acids. Germline loops: CDR1 MDHEN, CDR2 SYDVKM. Trimming pared 0 bases from V and 4 bases from J, leaving 18 bases between.

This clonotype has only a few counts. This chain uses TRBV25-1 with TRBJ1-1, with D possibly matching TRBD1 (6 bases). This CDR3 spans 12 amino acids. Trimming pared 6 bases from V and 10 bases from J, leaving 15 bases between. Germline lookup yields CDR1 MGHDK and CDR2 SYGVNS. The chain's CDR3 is CASSPDGQRAFF. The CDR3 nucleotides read TGTGCCAGCAGCCCGGACGGACAGAGAGCTTTCTTT.

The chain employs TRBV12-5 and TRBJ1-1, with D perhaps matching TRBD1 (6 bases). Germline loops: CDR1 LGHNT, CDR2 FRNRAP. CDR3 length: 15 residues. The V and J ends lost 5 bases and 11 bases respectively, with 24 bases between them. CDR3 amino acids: CASGRILSQGSRAFF. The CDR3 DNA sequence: TGTGCTAGTGGTCGCATCCTCAGCCAGGGGAGTCGGGCTTTCTTT.

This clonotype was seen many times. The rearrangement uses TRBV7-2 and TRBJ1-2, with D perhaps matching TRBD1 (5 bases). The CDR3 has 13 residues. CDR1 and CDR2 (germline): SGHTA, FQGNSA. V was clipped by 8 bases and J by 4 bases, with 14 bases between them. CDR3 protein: CASRGRTRYGYTF. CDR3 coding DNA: TGTGCCAGCCGGGGACGGACTCGCTATGGCTACACCTTC. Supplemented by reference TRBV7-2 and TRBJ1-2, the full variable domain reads GAGVSQSPSNKVTEKGKDVELRCDPISGHTALYWYRQSLGQGLEFLIYFQGNSAPDKSGLPSDRFSAERTGGSVSTLTIQRTQQEDSAVYLCASRGRTRYGYTFGSGTRLTVV.

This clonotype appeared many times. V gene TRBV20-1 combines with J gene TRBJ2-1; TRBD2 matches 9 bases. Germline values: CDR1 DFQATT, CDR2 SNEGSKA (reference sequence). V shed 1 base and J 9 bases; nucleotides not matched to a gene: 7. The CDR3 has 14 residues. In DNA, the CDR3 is TGCAGTGCTAGAGGGTCTTTGCGGGGGGGTGAGCAGTTCTTC. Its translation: CSARGSLRGGEQFF.